The 10 T cell receptor beta chains listed next were all sequenced from one sample in a study of CD8+ T cells in alopecia areata. After isolation, RNA underwent reverse transcription to generate cDNA as the sequencing template. Using immunoSEQ multiplex PCR, the repertoire was profiled, and TCRdb retains in-frame clones only, with some absent. The sample lists roughly 140,000 clones; less than 65% were seen once. Sequencing was performed on CD8+ T cells sorted from blood. The receptors were gathered from a human donor in good health.

This clone has just a few counts. The chain joins TRBV7-8 to TRBJ2-5, with TRBD1 matching over 10 bases. The junction had 7 bases not matched to a gene; V was cut back by 4 bases and J by 5 bases. Germline V lookup: CDR1 SGHVS, CDR2 FQNEAQ. The CDR3 consists of 15 residues. The CDR3 is CASSSGGQGWETQYF. The CDR3 region has the DNA TGTGCCAGCAGCTCAGGGGGACAGGGGTGGGAGACCCAGTACTTC.

This clone was detected only a few times. The chain links TRBV6-6 to TRBJ2-7; no clear D gene. Germline V lookup: CDR1 MNHNY, CDR2 SVGAGI (reference sequence). CDR3 size: 13 residues. V shed 6 bases and J shed 2 bases, with 11 bases lying between them. The CDR3 region is CASSPTDTYEQYF. Written as DNA, the CDR3 is TGTGCCAGCAGCCCTACAGACACCTACGAGCAGTACTTC.

The chain has TRBV11-2 and TRBJ2-7; 7 bases are a match to TRBD2. The ends lost 1 base at V and 4 bases at J; junction bases unmatched: 7. Germline CDR1 and CDR2: SGHAT and FQNNGV. The CDR3 is made up of 15 amino acids. CDR3 region: CASSLGAVGGYEQYF. The CDR3 nucleotides read TGTGCCAGCAGCTTAGGTGCGGTGGGGGGGTACGAGCAGTACTTC. Full variable domain (outside the CDR3, taken from reference TRBV11-2 and TRBJ2-7): EAGVAQSPRYKIIEKRQSVAFWCNPISGHATLYWYQQILGQGPKLLIQFQNNGVVDDSQLPKDRFSAERLKGVDSTLKIQPAKLEDSAVYLCASSLGAVGGYEQYFGPGTRLTVT.

The J gene is TRBJ2-1, the V gene TRBV4-2, with 15 bases lining up with TRBD2. The CDR3 extends over 19 amino acids. CDR1 LGHNA and CDR2 YNFKEQ come from the germline V gene. J gave up 6 bases and V 4 bases, and 13 bases lay outside the gene matches. The DNA of the CDR3 is TGTGCCAGCAGCCCTGTCCCGGGACTAGCGGGAGGTTTGTTCAATGAGCAGTTCTTC. Protein product: CASSPVPGLAGGLFNEQFF.

The chain recombines TRBV29-1 with TRBJ1-1, with 9 bases matching TRBD1. CDR3 length: 14 residues. Germline CDR1 is SQVTM and CDR2 is ANQGSEA. The trim removed 6 bases at V and 3 bases at J, leaving 8 bases unmatched. CDR3 DNA sequence: TGCAGCGTGGGAGGGACAGGGTTGGACACTGAAGCTTTCTTT. Its protein is CSVGGTGLDTEAFF.

V and J are TRBV27 and TRBJ2-5; D may be TRBD2 (6 bases). V was cut by 5 bases and J by 0 bases, with 13 bases left in between. The CDR3 is 15 residues long. CDR1 MNHEY and CDR2 SMNVEV come from the germline V gene (reference sequence). Here the CDR3 reads CASSTTLAYQETQYF. The CDR3 DNA follows: TGTGCCAGCAGTACCACCCTAGCGTACCAAGAGACCCAGTACTTC.

J is TRBJ2-7 and V is TRBV30; weak D call: TRBD2 (5 bases). Germline V CDR1 and CDR2: GTSNPN, SVGIG (reference sequence). The V gene lost 4 bases and the J gene lost 4 bases, with 14 bases spanning the gap. The CDR3 runs to 13 residues. DNA of the CDR3: TGTGCCTGGAAACGAGGGAGTGGGTACGAGCAGTACTTC. It yields the protein CAWKRGSGYEQYF. The full variable domain, in which reference TRBV30 and TRBJ2-7 provide the parts outside the CDR3, is SQTIHQWPATLVQPVGSPLSLECTVEGTSNPNLYWYRQAAGRGLQLLFYSVGIGQISSEVPQNLSASRPQDRQFILSSKKLLLSDSGFYLCAWKRGSGYEQYFGPGTRLTVT.

This clone came up a few times. The rearrangement uses TRBV29-1 and TRBJ2-7, with 9 bases matching TRBD1. The germline gives CDR1 SQVTM, CDR2 ANQGSEA. This CDR3 is 12 amino acids long. V was clipped by 7 bases and J by 4 bases; unmatched bases: 5. CDR3: CSGGTGRYEQYF. Written as DNA, the CDR3 is TGCAGCGGAGGGACAGGGCGGTACGAGCAGTACTTC.

This clone was seen more than once but under ten times. This chain links TRBV29-1 with TRBJ2-7; 10 nucleotides line up with TRBD1. CDR1 SQVTM and CDR2 ANQGSEA come from the germline V gene. J was trimmed by 1 base and V by 7 bases; bases with no gene match: 7. The CDR3 sequence is 14 residues long. Here the CDR3 DNA reads TGCAGCGCTCTTAGGGACAGGGGATCCTACGAGCAGTACTTC. This codes for CSALRDRGSYEQYF.

This clone appeared a few times. The chain is built from TRBV29-1 and TRBJ2-2; a weak D match, TRBD1 (5 bases). Between the trimmed V and J ends, which lost 6 bases and 0 bases, there was a span of 8 bases. Per germline, CDR1 SQVTM and CDR2 ANQGSEA. CDR3 size: 13 residues. CDR3 sequence reads: CSVTVTNTGELFF. For the CDR3, the DNA is TGCAGCGTGACAGTTACGAACACCGGGGAGCTGTTTTTT.